This entry is about one T cell receptor (beta chain). This entry comes from a study of cytomegalovirus exposure and HLA in healthy donors. Germline V gene sequence: CDR1 SGHNT, CDR2 YYREEE (reference sequence). V lost 3 bases to trimming and J lost 8 bases, with 17 bases between them. The CDR3 is 14 amino acids. With 60 Vbeta and 13 Jbeta primers, the PCR was carried out. Produced via immunoSEQ multiplex PCR; TCRdb's table is partial and in-frame only. The profile covers 55,000 to 70,000 clones, with 80% to 90% appearing a single time and just under 2% taken by the ten largest. Sequenced sample: PBMCs. The genes are TRBV5-4 and TRBJ1-2; D may be TRBD1 (5 bases). The source of this sequence is a woman younger than 45 in good health and CMV-seronegative. The CDR3 spells CASSSTQSYRGYTF. The CDR3 nucleotides are TGTGCCAGCAGCTCCACCCAGTCCTACAGGGGCTACACCTTC.